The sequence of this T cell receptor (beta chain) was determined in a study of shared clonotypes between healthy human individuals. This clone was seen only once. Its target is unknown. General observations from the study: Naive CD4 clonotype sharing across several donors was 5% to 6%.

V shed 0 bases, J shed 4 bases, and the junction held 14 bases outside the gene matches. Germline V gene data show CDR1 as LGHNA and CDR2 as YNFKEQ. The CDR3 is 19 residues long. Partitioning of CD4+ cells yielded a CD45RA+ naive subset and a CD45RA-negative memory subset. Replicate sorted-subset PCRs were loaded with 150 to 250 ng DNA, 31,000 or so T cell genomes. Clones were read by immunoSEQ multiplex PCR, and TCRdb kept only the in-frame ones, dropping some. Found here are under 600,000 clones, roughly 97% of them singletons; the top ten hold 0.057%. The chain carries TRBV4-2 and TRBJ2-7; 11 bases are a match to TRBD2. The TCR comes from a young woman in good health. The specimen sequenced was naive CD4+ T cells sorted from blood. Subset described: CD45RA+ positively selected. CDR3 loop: CASSQETSGSISSPYEQYF. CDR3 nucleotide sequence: TGTGCCAGCAGCCAAGAAACTAGCGGGAGCATTAGCAGCCCATACGAGCAGTACTTC.